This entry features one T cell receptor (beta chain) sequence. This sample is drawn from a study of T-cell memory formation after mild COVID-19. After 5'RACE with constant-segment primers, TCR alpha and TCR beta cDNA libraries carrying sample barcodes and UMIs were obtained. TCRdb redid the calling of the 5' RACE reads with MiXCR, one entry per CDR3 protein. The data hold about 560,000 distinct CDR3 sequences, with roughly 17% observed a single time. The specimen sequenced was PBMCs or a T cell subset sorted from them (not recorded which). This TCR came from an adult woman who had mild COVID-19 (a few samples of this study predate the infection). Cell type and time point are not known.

The CDR3: CAISRDLSGANVLTF. CDR3 nucleotide sequence: TGTGCCATCAGCCGGGACCTCTCTGGGGCCAACGTCCTGACTTTC. This chain uses TRBV10-3 with TRBJ2-6, with D perhaps being TRBD1 or TRBD2 (5 bases each). There are 15 residues in the CDR3. Trimming left V 6 bases short and J 0 bases short, with 9 bases between. Germline CDR1 and CDR2: ENHRY and SYGVKD.